Listed here are 12 T cell receptor beta chains from one sample, sequenced in a study of identical twins. From the 5' RACE reads, TCRdb called clonotypes with MiXCR, one entry per CDR3 protein. The sample records roughly 1,500,000 distinct CDR3 sequences, more than 30% being singletons. The sequenced sample was cord blood. All receptors come from a newborn girl in good health.

The chain uses TRBV3-1 and TRBJ1-1, with a tentative D call TRBD1 (6 bases). The germline V gene has CDR1 LGHDT and CDR2 YNNKEL (reference sequence). CDR3 length: 17 amino acids. V was trimmed by 1 base and J by 0 bases, leaving 15 bases between them. The CDR3 region has the DNA TGTGCCAGCAGCCAAGTGGCCCCTAGGGGGGTGAACACTGAAGCTTTCTTT. Its protein is CASSQVAPRGVNTEAFF. Combining the CDR3 with reference TRBV3-1 and TRBJ1-1 gives the whole variable domain DTAVSQTPKYLVTQMGNDKSIKCEQNLGHDTMYWYKQDSKKFLKIMFSYNNKELIINETVPNRFSPKSPDKAHLNLHINSLELGDSAVYFCASSQVAPRGVNTEAFFGQGTRLTVV.

The sample holds a few counts of this clonotype. This chain joins TRBV5-5 and TRBJ1-2; 7 nucleotides match TRBD1. With 0 bases clipped from V and 4 bases from J, the junction kept 6 bases outside the gene matches. The germline V gene has CDR1 SGHKS and CDR2 YYEKEE (reference sequence). The length of the CDR3 is 15 residues. CDR3 sequence (DNA): TGTGCCAGCAGCTTGGGGGGACAGTCATCCTATGGCTACACCTTC. Its protein is CASSLGGQSSYGYTF.

The rearrangement joins TRBV6-6 to TRBJ1-6; D remains unclear. V shed 0 bases and J shed 10 bases, with 10 bases lying between them. Germline CDR1 MNHNY, CDR2 SVGAGI (reference sequence). This CDR3 comprises 14 residues. The CDR3, as DNA: TGTGCCAGCAGTTACTCGAAGGGATCGTCACCCCTCCACTTT. It codes for CASSYSKGSSPLHF.

The sample holds a few counts of this clonotype. The V and J genes are TRBV20-1 and TRBJ2-7; D gene unclear. Germline V lookup: CDR1 DFQATT, CDR2 SNEGSKA (reference sequence). The CDR3 spans 13 residues. The V end was cut by 3 bases, the J end by 4 bases, with 13 bases between. Here the CDR3 reads CSASWPLGYEQYF. The CDR3 nucleotides are TGCAGTGCTAGTTGGCCCCTTGGGTACGAGCAGTACTTC.

V gene TRBV7-2 combines with J gene TRBJ2-4; D ambiguous. The CDR3 consists of 17 residues. The V end lost 1 base, the J end lost 0 bases, and 13 bases lay between the germline ends. Germline V gene sequence: CDR1 SGHTA, CDR2 FQGNSA. Here the CDR3 reads CASSLVGPRVAKNIQYF. The CDR3, as DNA: TGTGCCAGCAGCTTAGTAGGGCCTCGGGTAGCCAAAAACATTCAGTACTTC.

This clonotype was seen more than once but under ten times. The V and J genes are TRBV10-3 and TRBJ2-2, with 9 bases lining up with TRBD2. Per germline, CDR1 ENHRY and CDR2 SYGVKD. V lost 0 bases to trimming and J lost 4 bases; unmatched junction nucleotides: 0. This CDR3 is built from 15 residues. DNA for the CDR3: TGTGCCATCAGTGAGTCGGGACTAGCCACCGGGGAGCTGTTTTTT. It encodes CAISESGLATGELFF.

CDR3 DNA sequence: TGTGCCAGCAGCTTATTTCTAGCGGGAGGGGGCGAGCAGTACTTC. This codes for CASSLFLAGGGEQYF. V and J are TRBV7-2 and TRBJ2-7; 12 bases map to TRBD2. Trimming cost V 2 bases and J 6 bases; bases outside gene matches: 5. The CDR3 runs 15 residues. Per the germline V gene, CDR1 is SGHTA and CDR2 is FQGNSA.

The chain employs TRBV20-1 and TRBJ2-3, with 7 bases aligning to TRBD2. The CDR3 has 16 amino acids. The V segment lost 6 bases and the J segment 2 bases; nucleotides outside the gene matches: 14. CDR1 and CDR2 (germline): DFQATT, SNEGSKA (reference sequence). CDR3 in DNA: TGCAGTGCAAGCACTCCGTCGGGACTACTCACAGATACGCAGTATTTT. This translates into CSASTPSGLLTDTQYF.

Concerning this clonotype: One end of the junction is discordant with germline, which a read error may explain. The rearrangement joins TRBV6-6 to TRBJ1-1; no reliable D call. Germline V lookup: CDR1 MNHNY, CDR2 SVGAGI (reference sequence). The CDR3 is 10 amino acids. This CDR3 is CASMNAEAFF. The CDR3, as DNA: TGTGCCAGCATGAACGCTGAAGCTTTCTTT.

CDR3 amino acids: CASSMGEGHNEQFF. CDR3 nucleotide sequence: TGTGCCAGTAGTATGGGGGAGGGGCACAATGAGCAGTTCTTC. This chain links TRBV19 with TRBJ2-1; TRBD2 aligns across 7 bases. CDR1 is LNHDA and CDR2 is SQIVND in the germline V gene (reference sequence). The CDR3 totals 14 residues. The V gene end was trimmed by 3 bases and the J gene end by 5 bases; junction bases not matched to a gene: 4.

The rearrangement links TRBV9 to TRBJ2-3; D possibly uses TRBD1 or TRBD2 (5 bases each). The V gene lost 3 bases and the J gene lost 6 bases, with 11 bases spanning the gap. The length of the CDR3 is 13 residues. The V gene's germline CDR1 is SGDLS and CDR2 YYNGEE. CDR3 in amino acids: CASSAGTLDTQYF. DNA of the CDR3: TGTGCCAGCAGCGCCGGGACGCTGGATACGCAGTATTTT. Full variable domain (missing parts from reference TRBV9 and TRBJ2-3): DSGVTQTPKHLITATGQRVTLRCSPRSGDLSVYWYQQSLDQGLQFLIQYYNGEERAKGNILERFSAQQFPDLHSELNLSSLELGDSALYFCASSAGTLDTQYFGPGTRLTVL.

The chain combines TRBV12-3 or TRBV12-4 with TRBJ2-1; 8 bases align to TRBD2. The length of the CDR3 is 17 residues. The junction had 7 bases not matched to a gene; V was cut back by 3 bases and J by 0 bases. CDR3 loop: CASSFRGTSLSYNEQFF. As DNA, the CDR3 is TGTGCCAGCAGTTTCCGCGGGACTAGTCTCTCCTACAATGAGCAGTTCTTC.